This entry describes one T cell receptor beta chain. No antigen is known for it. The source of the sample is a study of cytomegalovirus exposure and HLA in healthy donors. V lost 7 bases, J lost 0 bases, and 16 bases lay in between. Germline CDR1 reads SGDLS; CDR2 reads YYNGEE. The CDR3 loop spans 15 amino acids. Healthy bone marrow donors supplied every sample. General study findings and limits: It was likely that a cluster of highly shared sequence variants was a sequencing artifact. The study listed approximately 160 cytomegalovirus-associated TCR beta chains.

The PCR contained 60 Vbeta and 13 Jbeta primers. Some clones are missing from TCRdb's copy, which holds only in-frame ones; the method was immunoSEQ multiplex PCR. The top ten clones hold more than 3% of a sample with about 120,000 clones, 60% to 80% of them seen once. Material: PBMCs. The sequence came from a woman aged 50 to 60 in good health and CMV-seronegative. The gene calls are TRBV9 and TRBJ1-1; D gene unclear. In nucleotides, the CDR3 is TGTGCCAGCTCCCGGGGAAACAAGATGAACACTGAAGCTTTCTTT. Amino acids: CASSRGNKMNTEAFF.